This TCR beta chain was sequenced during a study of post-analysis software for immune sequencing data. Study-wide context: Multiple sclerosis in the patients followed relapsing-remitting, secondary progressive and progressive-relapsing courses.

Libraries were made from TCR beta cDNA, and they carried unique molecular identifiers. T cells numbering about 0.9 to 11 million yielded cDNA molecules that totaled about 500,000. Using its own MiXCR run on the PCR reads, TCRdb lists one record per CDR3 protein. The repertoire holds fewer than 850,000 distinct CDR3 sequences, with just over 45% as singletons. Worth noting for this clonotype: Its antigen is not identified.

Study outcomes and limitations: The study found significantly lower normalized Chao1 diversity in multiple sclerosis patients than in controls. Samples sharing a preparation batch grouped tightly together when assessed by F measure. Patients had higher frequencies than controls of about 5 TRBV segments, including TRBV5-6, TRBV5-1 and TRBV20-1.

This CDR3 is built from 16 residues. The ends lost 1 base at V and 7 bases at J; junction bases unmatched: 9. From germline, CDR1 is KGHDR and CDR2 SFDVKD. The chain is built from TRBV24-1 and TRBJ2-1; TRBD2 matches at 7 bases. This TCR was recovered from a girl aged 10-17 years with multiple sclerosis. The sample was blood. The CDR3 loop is CATSDLGLAEGNEQFF. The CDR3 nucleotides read TGTGCCACCAGTGATTTAGGGCTAGCGGAGGGGAATGAGCAGTTCTTC.